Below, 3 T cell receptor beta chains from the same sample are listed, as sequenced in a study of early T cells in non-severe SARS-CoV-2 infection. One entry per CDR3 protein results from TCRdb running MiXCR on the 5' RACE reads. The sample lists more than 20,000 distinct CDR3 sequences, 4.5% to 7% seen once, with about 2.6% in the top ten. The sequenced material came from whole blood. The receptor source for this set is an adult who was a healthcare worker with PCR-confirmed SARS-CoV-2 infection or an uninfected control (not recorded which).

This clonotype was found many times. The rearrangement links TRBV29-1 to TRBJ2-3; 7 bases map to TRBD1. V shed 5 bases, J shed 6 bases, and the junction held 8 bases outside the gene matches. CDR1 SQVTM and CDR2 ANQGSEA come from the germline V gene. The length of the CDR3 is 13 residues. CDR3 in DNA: TGCAGCGTTCCCCAGGGGGTCCACGATACGCAGTATTTT. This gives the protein CSVPQGVHDTQYF.

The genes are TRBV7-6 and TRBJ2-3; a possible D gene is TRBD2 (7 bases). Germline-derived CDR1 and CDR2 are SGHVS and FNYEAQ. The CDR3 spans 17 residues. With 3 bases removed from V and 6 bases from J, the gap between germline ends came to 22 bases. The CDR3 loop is CASSFPRWGGPQDTQYF. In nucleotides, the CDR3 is TGTGCCAGCAGCTTCCCCCGGTGGGGGGGCCCCCAGGATACGCAGTATTTT.

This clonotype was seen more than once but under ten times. The CDR3 DNA sequence: TGTGCCAGCAGTGGAGCGGGAAGAGGAGGGATCGGAGAGACCCAGTACTTC. Encoded protein: CASSGAGRGGIGETQYF. V is TRBV25-1 and J is TRBJ2-5, with 7 bases identical to TRBD2. CDR1 MGHDK and CDR2 SYGVNS come from the germline V gene. Trimming removed 4 bases from V and 4 bases from J; junction bases left unmatched: 15. The CDR3 runs to 17 residues.